This T cell receptor beta chain was found in a study of metastatic and nonmetastatic thyroid tumors. By proportion, this clone is medium-sized. TCRdb re-called the PCR reads through MiXCR. The table includes about 8,600 clones, over 25% detected once. All patients were treatment-naive before thyroid surgery. The CDR3 sequence is 12 residues long. Trimming removed 9 bases at V and 7 bases at J, with 13 bases between. CDR1 and CDR2 (germline): SGHVS, FQNEAQ. The rearrangement joins TRBV7-8 to TRBJ2-1, with D perhaps matching TRBD2 (6 bases). The TCR comes from a female donor with papillary thyroid cancer or a benign thyroid nodule (not recorded which). Some clones in this sample may be carry-over from other donors' samples. The sequenced material came from adjacent normal tissue. CDR3 sequence: CASSGVGNEQFF. The CDR3 region has the DNA TGTGCCAGTAGCGGAGTTGGGAATGAGCAGTTCTTC.